The 23 T cell receptor beta chains below were found in one sample sequenced in a study of blood T cells in healthy people across ages. The authors ran a second PCR of about 6 to 11 cycles using a sample-barcoded 5' primer and a J-beta primer mix. Each CDR3 protein gets one entry after TCRdb re-called the 5' RACE reads with MiXCR. The sample has around 1,700,000 distinct CDR3 sequences, 28% seen once. Material: blood. These receptor sequences come from a woman in her twenties or thirties in good health.

This chain connects TRBV7-2 to TRBJ2-3; 8 bases align to TRBD1. Germline lookup yields CDR1 SGHTA and CDR2 FQGNSA. This CDR3 comprises 18 residues. With V trimmed by 2 bases and J by 3 bases, 13 bases remained unmatched. The CDR3 is CASSLLVSRGQVTDTQYF. DNA for the CDR3: TGTGCCAGCAGCTTATTGGTGTCCAGGGGGCAGGTTACAGATACGCAGTATTTT.

This clonotype has a handful of counts. This rearrangement joins TRBV3-1 to TRBJ2-7; maybe TRBD2 (6 bases). Germline loops: CDR1 LGHDT, CDR2 YNNKEL (reference sequence). The CDR3 spans 16 residues. Trimming took off 5 bases at V and 0 bases at J, with 17 bases between the two ends. This CDR3 reads CASSGAPGGSSYEQYF. CDR3 DNA sequence: TGTGCCAGCAGCGGTGCCCCAGGAGGGAGCTCCTACGAGCAGTACTTC.

This sequence joins TRBV5-1 and TRBJ2-3; TRBD2 might be the D (6 bases). The germline gives CDR1 SGHRS, CDR2 YFSETQ. This CDR3 is 14 amino acids long. The V gene lost 5 bases and the J gene lost 4 bases, with 14 bases spanning the gap. The CDR3 loop is CASRGRMGPDTQYF. The CDR3 DNA sequence: TGCGCCAGCAGAGGGAGGATGGGCCCAGATACGCAGTATTTT.

The chain carries TRBV27 and TRBJ2-1; TRBD2 matches 10 bases. V gave up 8 bases and J gave up 6 bases; unmatched junction bases: 19. The CDR3 runs to 18 residues. Germline V CDR1 and CDR2: MNHEY, SMNVEV (reference sequence). CDR3 amino acids: CASGHFNWLAGVSNEQFF. In DNA, the CDR3 is TGTGCCAGCGGTCATTTCAATTGGCTAGCGGGAGTTTCCAATGAGCAGTTCTTC.

V gene TRBV18 combines with J gene TRBJ2-1; D remains ambiguous. Per the germline V gene, CDR1 is KGHSH and CDR2 is LQKENI. The V end lost 3 bases, the J end lost 8 bases, and 11 bases lay between the germline ends. This CDR3 has 13 residues. The CDR3 sequence is CASSPLSSDEQFF. The DNA of the CDR3 is TGTGCCAGCTCACCCCTCAGCAGCGATGAGCAGTTCTTC.

This clonotype was picked up many times. This chain joins TRBV7-2 and TRBJ1-2; D call uncertain. The CDR3 covers 14 residues. Germline V gives CDR1 SGHTA, CDR2 FQGNSA. Trimming pared 4 bases from V and 8 bases from J, leaving 17 bases between. The CDR3 coding sequence is TGTGCCAGCAGCTCCCCGGGGAATCCGGGGGGCTACACCTTC. Its translation: CASSSPGNPGGYTF.

The chain is built from TRBV30 and TRBJ1-5, with D hard to call. V lost 0 bases, J lost 3 bases, and 21 bases lay in between. Germline lookup yields CDR1 GTSNPN and CDR2 SVGIG (reference sequence). This CDR3 is 18 amino acids long. The CDR3 is CAWSVYMGNGGYNQPQHF. DNA for the CDR3: TGTGCCTGGAGTGTCTACATGGGCAACGGTGGTTACAATCAGCCCCAGCATTTT.

V is TRBV2 and J is TRBJ2-7; possible D gene TRBD1, 5 bases. This CDR3 is 14 amino acids long. The germline V gene encodes CDR1 SNHLY and CDR2 FYNNEI. V lost 3 bases to trimming and J lost 5 bases, with 14 bases between them. CDR3 residues: CASSDLRRVDEQYF. The DNA of the CDR3 is TGTGCCAGCAGTGATCTACGCAGGGTGGACGAGCAGTACTTC.

This clonotype was seen more than once but under ten times. The chain combines TRBV29-1 with TRBJ1-4; D gene uncertain. Germline CDR1 and CDR2: SQVTM and ANQGSEA. This CDR3 is 11 amino acids long. V lost 3 bases and J lost 6, with 5 bases in between. Here the CDR3 DNA reads TGCAGCGTTGAGTGGGATGAAAAACTGTTTTTT. This gives the protein CSVEWDEKLFF. The whole variable domain, filled in from reference TRBV29-1 and TRBJ1-4, reads SAVISQKPSRDICQRGTSLTIQCQVDSQVTMMFWYRQQPGQSLTLIATANQGSEATYESGFVIDKFPISRPNLTFSTLTVSNMSPEDSSIYLCSVEWDEKLFFGSGTQLSVL.

This chain uses TRBV7-2 with TRBJ2-3; 9 nucleotides match TRBD2. This CDR3 is 14 amino acids long. Germline CDR1 is SGHTA and CDR2 is FQGNSA. J gave up 5 bases and V 4 bases, and 4 bases lay outside the gene matches. The CDR3 reads CASSSGLALDTQYF. CDR3 sequence (DNA): TGTGCCAGCAGCTCGGGACTAGCCTTAGATACGCAGTATTTT.

This chain connects TRBV5-6 to TRBJ2-6; D is unclear. Deletions cut 0 bases from V and 2 bases from J, with 12 bases between. CDR1 SGHDT and CDR2 YYEEEE come from the germline V gene. This CDR3 is built from 17 residues. DNA of the CDR3: TGTGCCAGCAGCTTGGGGGCCCTAAGTGCTGGGGCCAACGTCCTGACTTTC. Its translation: CASSLGALSAGANVLTF.

The V and J genes are TRBV2 and TRBJ1-1, with D hard to call. This CDR3 has 12 amino acids. CDR1 is SNHLY and CDR2 is FYNNEI in the germline V gene. V dropped 11 bases and J dropped 0 bases, with 10 bases sitting between them. CDR3 in DNA: TGTGCCGGGCGAAGGGTGAACACTGAAGCTTTCTTT. Amino acids: CAGRRVNTEAFF.

This clonotype was counted between two and nine times. With a much larger clone just one base away, this may be a read error. The CDR3, as DNA: TGTGCCAGCAGTTTCGCTACCCCCTACGATGAGCAGTTCTTC. It specifies CASSFATPYDEQFF. This chain joins TRBV12-3 or TRBV12-4 and TRBJ2-1, with D hard to call. The CDR3 contains 14 residues.

This clonotype occurred many times. The chain combines TRBV6-5 with TRBJ2-7; a possible D gene is TRBD1 (5 bases). The CDR3 sequence is 13 residues long. V lost 2 bases and J 5 bases, leaving 10 bases between the germline ends. Germline lookup yields CDR1 MNHEY and CDR2 SVGAGI. The CDR3 protein is CASSYGQGDEQYF. The CDR3 bases are TGTGCCAGCAGTTACGGTCAAGGGGACGAGCAGTACTTC.

V usage is TRBV4-1 and J usage is TRBJ1-6; D possibly corresponds to TRBD1 (6 bases). The CDR3 is 15 amino acids. Per the germline V gene, CDR1 is MGHRA and CDR2 is YSYEKL. Trimming took off 0 bases at V and 12 bases at J, with 15 bases between the two ends. The CDR3 region is CASSQEPTGIGPLHF. In DNA form, the CDR3 reads TGCGCCAGCAGCCAAGAGCCCACAGGGATAGGACCCCTCCACTTT.

This clonotype came up a few times. The chain combines TRBV24-1 with TRBJ2-1, with TRBD2 matching 13 bases. Losses at the gene ends were 4 bases for V and 6 bases for J; bases not matched to a gene: 5. CDR3 size: 16 residues. CDR1 is KGHDR and CDR2 is SFDVKD in the germline V gene. The DNA for the CDR3 is TGTGCCACCAGTGAAATGGGACTAGCGGGGACCAATGAGCAGTTCTTC. This gives the protein CATSEMGLAGTNEQFF.

The table lists this clonotype with a few counts. The chain combines TRBV4-1 with TRBJ2-1; 7 bases align to TRBD2. The CDR3 has 15 residues. V shed 0 bases and J 5 bases; nucleotides not matched to a gene: 4. Germline-derived CDR1 and CDR2 are MGHRA and YSYEKL. CDR3 residues: CASSQDHLADNEQFF. DNA of the CDR3: TGCGCCAGCAGCCAAGACCACCTAGCGGACAATGAGCAGTTCTTC.

This clonotype was counted many times. The chain employs TRBV5-1 and TRBJ2-1, with D possibly matching TRBD2 (5 bases). CDR1 and CDR2 from the germline V gene are SGHRS and YFSETQ. CDR3 length equals 13 residues. V was shortened by 4 bases and J by 8 bases, with 13 bases between the two germline ends. CDR3 in DNA: TGCGCCAGCAGCCTCCGGCTAGCACATGAGCAGTTCTTC. Its translation: CASSLRLAHEQFF. Full variable domain (missing parts from reference TRBV5-1 and TRBJ2-1): KAGVTQTPRYLIKTRGQQVTLSCSPISGHRSVSWYQQTPGQGLQFLFEYFSETQRNKGNFPGRFSGRQFSNSRSEMNVSTLELGDSALYLCASSLRLAHEQFFGPGTRLTVL.

The chain recombines TRBV10-2 with TRBJ2-6; D possibly corresponds to TRBD1 (5 bases). The germline V gene encodes CDR1 WSHSY and CDR2 SAAADI. The CDR3 has 15 amino acids. Trimming took off 6 bases at V and 3 bases at J, with 12 bases between the two ends. CDR3 nucleotides: TGCGCCAGCAGGAACGGCAGGGATGGGGCCAACGTCCTGACTTTC. Its protein product is CASRNGRDGANVLTF.

As for this clonotype: A read error is possible here, since a much larger clone lies one base away. The V gene is TRBV29-1, the J gene TRBJ1-1; 9 positions match TRBD1. This CDR3 spans 14 amino acids. Germline CDR1 is SQVTM and CDR2 is ANQGSEA. Trimming took 2 bases from V and 1 from J; bases not matched to a gene: 2. Written as DNA, the CDR3 is TGCAGCGTTGAAAGGGACAGGGAGAACACTGAAGCTTTCTTT. This translates into CSVERDRENTEAFF.

This chain uses TRBV10-3 with TRBJ1-3; D is unresolved. The CDR3 has 16 residues. V dropped 2 bases and J dropped 0 bases, with 11 bases sitting between them. Looked up from germline, CDR1 is ENHRY and CDR2 is SYGVKD. This chain's CDR3 is CAISEGELNSGNTIYF. The CDR3 region has the DNA TGTGCCATCAGTGAGGGGGAGCTAAACTCTGGAAACACCATATATTTT.

The chain links TRBV6-1 to TRBJ2-7, with D hard to call. This CDR3 comprises 13 residues. Deletions cut 6 bases from V and 5 bases from J, with 14 bases between. CDR1 and CDR2 (germline): MNHNS, SASEGT. The CDR3 region has the DNA TGTGCCAGCAGCCATCGCTACTCGGACGAGCAGTACTTC. Protein product: CASSHRYSDEQYF.

The chain employs TRBV5-1 and TRBJ2-3, with TRBD1 identical over 7 bases. Germline-derived CDR1 and CDR2 are SGHRS and YFSETQ. The CDR3 has 13 amino acids. With V trimmed by 0 bases and J by 7 bases, 2 bases remained unmatched. This CDR3 is CASSLGGQNTQYF. CDR3 DNA: TGCGCCAGCAGCTTGGGGGGACAGAATACGCAGTATTTT.